This T cell receptor (beta chain) was captured in a study of cytomegalovirus exposure and HLA in healthy donors. Study observations and caveats: Reports indicate that TCR beta sequences accurately predicted the HLA-A and HLA-B alleles of most subjects. Researchers left out some V segments, among them TRBV6-2 and TRBV6-3, as indistinguishable.

There are 14 residues in the CDR3. V was cut by 4 bases and J by 4 bases, with 13 bases left in between. Germline V CDR1 and CDR2: SGDLS, YYNGEE. The PCR used 60 Vbeta and 13 Jbeta primers. This table comes from immunoSEQ multiplex PCR, and its TCRdb copy is limited to in-frame clones, with some not included. The repertoire holds around 70,000 clones, approximately 75% seen once, with around an eighth in the top ten. This clone is a singleton in its sample. The antigen is not known. Sequencing was done on a sample of PBMCs. The chain employs TRBV9 and TRBJ2-3; D may be TRBD2 (5 bases). This receptor was obtained from a woman aged 40 to 50 in good health and CMV-seropositive. This CDR3 is CASSPGGGPDTQYF. The DNA for the CDR3 is TGTGCCAGCAGCCCCGGAGGCGGACCAGATACGCAGTATTTT.